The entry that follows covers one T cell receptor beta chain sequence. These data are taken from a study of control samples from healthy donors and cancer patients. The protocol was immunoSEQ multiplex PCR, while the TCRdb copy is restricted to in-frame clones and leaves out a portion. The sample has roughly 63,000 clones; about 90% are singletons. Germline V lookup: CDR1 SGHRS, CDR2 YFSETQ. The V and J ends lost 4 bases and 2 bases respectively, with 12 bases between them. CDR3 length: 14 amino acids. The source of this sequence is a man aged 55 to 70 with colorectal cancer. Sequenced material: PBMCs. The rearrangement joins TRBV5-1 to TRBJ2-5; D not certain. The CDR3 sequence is CASSKGSNQETQYF. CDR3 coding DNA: TGCGCCAGCAGCAAGGGCTCAAATCAAGAGACCCAGTACTTC.